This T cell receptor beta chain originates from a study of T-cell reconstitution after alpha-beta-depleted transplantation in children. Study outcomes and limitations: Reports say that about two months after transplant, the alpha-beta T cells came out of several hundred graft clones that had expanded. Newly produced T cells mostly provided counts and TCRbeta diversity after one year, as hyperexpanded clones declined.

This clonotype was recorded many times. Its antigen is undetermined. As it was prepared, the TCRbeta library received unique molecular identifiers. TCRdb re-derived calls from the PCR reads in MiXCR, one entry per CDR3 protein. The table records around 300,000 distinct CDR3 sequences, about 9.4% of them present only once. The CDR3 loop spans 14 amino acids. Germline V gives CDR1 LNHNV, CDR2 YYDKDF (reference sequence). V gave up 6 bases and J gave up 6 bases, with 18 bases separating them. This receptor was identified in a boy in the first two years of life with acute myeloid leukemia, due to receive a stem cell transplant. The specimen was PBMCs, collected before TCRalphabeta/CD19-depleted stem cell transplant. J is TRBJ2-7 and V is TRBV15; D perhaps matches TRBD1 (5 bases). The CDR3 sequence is CATRTTRQSAEQYF. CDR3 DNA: TGTGCCACCAGAACCACGAGACAGTCAGCCGAGCAGTACTTC.